This TCR beta chain was captured by sequencing in a study of CD8+ T cells in alopecia areata. Overall study findings and caveats: Scalp samples also yield sequences of resident alphabeta T cells from normal skin.

Specified treatment: oral pan-JAK inhibitor, 5-10 mg twice daily. In the case of this clone: No antigen is known for it.

Extraction and reverse transcription of RNA yielded cDNA as the sequencing template. Assay used: immunoSEQ multiplex PCR; TCRdb lists only in-frame clones, some missing. This table has about 76,000 clones, roughly 70% appearing once. Trimming removed 7 bases from V and 7 bases from J, with 20 bases in between. The germline V gene encodes CDR1 SQVTM and CDR2 ANQGSEA. The CDR3 is 14 amino acids. The clonotype originates from a human donor with alopecia areata. This rearrangement joins TRBV29-1 to TRBJ2-1; a weak D match, TRBD1 (7 bases). This sample comprised CD8+ T cells sorted from blood, obtained at week 24, from a patient treated with tofacitinib. The CDR3 nucleotides read TGCAGCGCGGAGAGGACAGGCGGGATGAATGAGCAGTTCTTC. Amino acids: CSAERTGGMNEQFF.